A selection of T cell receptor beta chains follows, all from one sample in a study of shared clonotypes between healthy human individuals. The table came from immunoSEQ multiplex PCR; TCRdb's copy has only in-frame clones and leaves some out. The sample gives approximately 2.4 million clones, 90% to 96% of which show up once; around 0.13% is in the top ten. Sequenced sample: naive CD4+ T cells sorted from blood. The receptors were sampled from a man between 18 and 29 years old in good health. CDR3s include the opening cysteine and the closing phenylalanine or tryptophan.

>TRBV11-3|TRBJ1-1
CASSLTQSTEAFF
>TRBV19|TRBJ1-1
CASSRQGSKNTEAFF
>TRBV5-1|TRBJ2-4
CASSFPGTENIQYF
>TRBV19|TRBJ2-4
CASSLQGGIQYF
>TRBV5-1|TRBJ2-5
CASSLGTSAGGETQYF
>TRBV30|TRBJ2-7
CAWKLRGSSYEQYF
>TRBV4-3|TRBJ2-6
CASSPARDSSGANVLTF
>TRBV27|TRBJ1-1
CASSPIRTGSMNTEAFF
>TRBV5-4|TRBJ1-2
CASSNGAKGSYGYTF
>TRBV6-5|TRBJ2-2
CASSLIKTFNTGELFF
>TRBV19|TRBJ2-7
CASTSRTAAYEQYF
>TRBV4-1|TRBJ2-5
CASGRGGTTPETQYF
>TRBV5-1|TRBJ1-3
CASSLASDRTSGNTIYF
>TRBV5-1|TRBJ2-2
CASTGQNTGELFF
>TRBV4-3|TRBJ1-2
CASSQDVGRGNVGYTF
>TRBV7-8|TRBJ2-1
CASSSGHLSYNEQFF
>TRBV11-2|TRBJ2-3
CASSLGPYTDTQYF
>TRBV6-5|TRBJ1-2
CASSRGSGGYGYTF
>TRBV2|TRBJ1-5
CASSEARQGGQPQHF
>TRBV6-6|TRBJ2-7
CASSRGQGKGYYEQYF
>TRBV19|TRBJ1-1
CASSIRQGHTEAFF
>TRBV4-3|TRBJ2-1
CASSQDSSLSLAGGIIHEQFF
>TRBV28|TRBJ1-2
CASSLLLSGAQGGYTF
>TRBV15|TRBJ2-7
CATSRDRSGEQYF
>TRBV6-6|TRBJ1-2
CASSYPGQAHGYTF
>TRBV19|TRBJ2-3
CASREGTNTDTQYF
>TRBV5-1|TRBJ1-4
CASSLEGKRTNEKLFF
>TRBV7-9|TRBJ2-3
CASSLDRSYGTDTQYF
>TRBV28|TRBJ1-4
CASSSQGVSVKLFF
>TRBV6-5|TRBJ2-1
CASSQGLAGRGEQFF
>TRBV6-5|TRBJ1-1
CASIRGYEGNTEAFF
>TRBV15|TRBJ1-2
CATSRDGGQGRANYGYTF
>TRBV29-1|TRBJ1-1
CSVAGWKAFF
>TRBV5-6|TRBJ2-2
CASSAGDRPTGELFF
>TRBV2|TRBJ2-3
CASSRGTTTDTQYF
>TRBV11-2|TRBJ2-7
CASSPKRWLAGSPHTEQYF
>TRBV10-3|TRBJ2-1
CAIREGLADNEQFF
>TRBV5-1|TRBJ1-2
CASSLYGDYGYTF
>TRBV10-3|TRBJ1-5
CAISEGGFTGNQPQHF
>TRBV6-5|TRBJ1-1
CASTSGPSRGTEAFF
>TRBV13|TRBJ2-2
CASSYRRGDGTGELFF
>TRBV4-3|TRBJ2-4
CASSQEFTSGQNIQYF
>TRBV10-3|TRBJ1-5
CAISESNQPQHF
>TRBV2|TRBJ1-6
CASSARDGARSPLHF
>TRBV10-1|TRBJ2-1
CASPEPGSHRQFF
>TRBV6-5|TRBJ2-5
CAIPRETQYF
>TRBV4-1|TRBJ1-2
CASSPEDKGLRGYTF
>TRBV30|TRBJ1-2
CAWRPGQLGGYGYTF
>TRBV5-1|TRBJ2-7
CASSFRDRTYEQYF
>TRBV7-2|TRBJ1-4
CASSPGQGNEKLFF
>TRBV29-1|TRBJ2-3
CSAAPDSTDTQYF
>TRBV27|TRBJ2-3
CASSLHLSSTDTQYF
>TRBV27|TRBJ1-3
CASSLTVSGNTIYF
>TRBV4-1|TRBJ2-7
CASSRTRLAGDSYEQYF
>TRBV28|TRBJ1-4
CASSFWATNEKLFF
>TRBV11-2|TRBJ1-2
CASSSNRQGYTF